This note documents a single TCR beta chain sequence. Its target antigen remains unknown. No clone much larger than this one lies a single base away; base qualities are absent. The Qiagen DNeasy kit was used to extract genomic DNA from unsorted PBMCs and from the negatively selected CD4+ and CD8+ fractions. TCR beta CDR3 regions were amplified by immunoSEQ multiplex PCR using primers annealing to V and J segments. A synthetic immune receptor repertoire was used to minimize amplification bias, and any residual bias was removed computationally once sequencing was done. In the paper's pipeline: Custom Python scripts were used to quantify repertoire diversity as the Shannon entropy index. Unsorted, CD4+ and CD8+ repertoires were analyzed separately, except in combined analyses where CD4+ and CD8+ sequences were merged in silico. A clone counted as expanded when the clone's frequency after treatment rose at least 2-fold relative to C1D1, and clones undetected at baseline were given a pseudocount of 0.5. Singleton clones were defined as clones with 0 or 1 copy at C1D1, and non-singleton clones were defined as clones with 2 or more copies. By matching protein sequences in sorted samples from the same patient, clones expanded in unsorted samples were annotated as CD4+, CD8+ or unknown. Wilcoxon tests were applied to paired samples to test diversity changes from C1D1 to C4D1. TCRdb limited this immuneACCESS table to in-frame rearrangements with V and J called. A share of clones is missing; checked studies link under half to unresolved V genes, and the rest is unexplained. V, J and clone size reflect that table, while D and trimming were determined from the DNA. The sample records some 16,000 clones, roughly 88% of which are singletons. In total, the top ten clones hold 30% to 40% of the sample.

This specimen's time point label, interpreted: cycle 2 day 1 (C2D1) of nivolumab. Every trial patient had relapsed following autologous stem cell transplantation, and prior brentuximab vedotin exposure was what differed among cohorts A, B and C. The trial cohort was composed of roughly 60 patients with relapsed/refractory classical Hodgkin lymphoma, for whom complete response, partial response or progressive disease was recorded as best overall response. Trial patients were treated with single-agent nivolumab in the multi-cohort phase II CheckMate 205 trial. Best overall response was determined by an independent review committee according to the 2007 International Working Group response criteria. Trial PBMCs were obtained immediately prior to nivolumab initiation (C1D1) and on therapy at cycle 2 day 1 and cycle 4 day 1. Peripheral blood was collected in 8 mL Vacutainer Cell Preparation Tubes, from which PBMCs were isolated by centrifugation and then cryopreserved.

The sample comes from a study of PD-1 blockade in classical Hodgkin lymphoma (dated by TCRdb to about 2020). At the level of the whole study: Nivolumab dosing was 3 mg/kg intravenously every 2 weeks, continuing until either disease progression or unacceptable toxicity. The study used TCR beta sequencing and CyTOF to define a peripheral blood immune signature of response to PD-1 blockade in classical Hodgkin lymphoma. Results the study describes overall, beyond this receptor: Lower diversity was seen in patients whose nivolumab began less than 1 year after ASCT, and these patients were left out of later analyses so that immune reconstitution would not confound the results. Newly diagnosed patients were reported to have lower baseline TCR diversity than healthy donors, and relapsed/refractory patients were reported to have lower baseline TCR diversity still. The study was restricted to a single clinical trial cohort, and the causes of repertoire differences, possibly disease activity or prior therapy, were left undefined. CD4+ but not CD8+ TCR diversity rose significantly by C4D1 (p=0.0027 vs p=0.16), most apparent in complete responders (p=0.02). Trial patients achieving complete response had baseline diversity similar to newly diagnosed patients, whereas partial responders and progressors had significantly lower diversity.

Here the sequenced sample was peripheral blood mononuclear cells (PBMCs), taken before the second cycle of nivolumab. The clonotype comes from a human donor with classical Hodgkin lymphoma.

The CDR3 amino acid sequence is: CASSMMGGQPQHF. In nucleotides, the sequence is TGTGCCAGCAGCATGATGGGGGGTCAGCCCCAGCATTTT. The rearranged segments are TRBV7-9 and TRBJ1-5; D gene: possibly TRBD1, on 5 matching bases. From the cysteine up to the phenylalanine, the CDR3 has a length of 13 residues. Only the CDR3 region is kept as DNA, spanning 39 bases read in frame from base 1. Based on the germline V gene (reference sequence), the CDR1 and CDR2 sequences are SEHNR and FQNEAQ. V is reduced by 5 bases and J by 6 bases, leaving a spacing of 11 bases between them. Full variable domain (CDR3 extended with the reference TRBV7-9 and TRBJ1-5 proteins): DTGVSQNPRHKITKRGQNVTFRCDPISEHNRLYWYRQTLGQGPEFLTYFQNEAQLEKSRLLSDRFSAERPKGSFSTLEIQRTEQGDSAMYLCASSMMGGQPQHFGDGTRLSIL.